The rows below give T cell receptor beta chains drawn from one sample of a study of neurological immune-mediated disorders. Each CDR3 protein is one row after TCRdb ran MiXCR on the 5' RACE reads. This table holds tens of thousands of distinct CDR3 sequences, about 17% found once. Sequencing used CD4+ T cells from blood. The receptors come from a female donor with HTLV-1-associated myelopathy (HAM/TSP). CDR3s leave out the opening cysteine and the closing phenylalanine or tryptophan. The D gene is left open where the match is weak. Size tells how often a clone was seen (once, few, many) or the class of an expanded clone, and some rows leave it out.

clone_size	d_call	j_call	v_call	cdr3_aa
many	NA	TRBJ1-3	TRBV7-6	ASSLAGGAVGNTIY
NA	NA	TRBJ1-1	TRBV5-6	ASSLAVVTEAF
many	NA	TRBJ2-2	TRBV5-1	ASSLEPWGRGGELF
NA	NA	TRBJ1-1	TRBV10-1	ASSESGSLAEAF
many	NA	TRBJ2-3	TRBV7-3	ASQLNAGSDTQY
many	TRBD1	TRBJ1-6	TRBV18	ASSSGQPGNSPLH
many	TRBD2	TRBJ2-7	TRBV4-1	ASSQGTSGFTVSYEQY
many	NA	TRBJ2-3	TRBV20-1	SARGGAVQDLQY
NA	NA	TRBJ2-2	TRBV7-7	ASSYTDTGELF
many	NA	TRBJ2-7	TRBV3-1	ASTRASSYEQY
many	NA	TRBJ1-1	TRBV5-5	ASSRGVNTEAF
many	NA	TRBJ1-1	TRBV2	ASSDPGRNTEAF
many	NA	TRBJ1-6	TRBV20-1	SATGGSLQSPLH
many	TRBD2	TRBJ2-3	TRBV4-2	ASSQGSGGKADTQY
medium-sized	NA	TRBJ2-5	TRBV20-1	SARDAALETQY
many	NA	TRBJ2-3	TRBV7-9	ASSLGPSTDTQY
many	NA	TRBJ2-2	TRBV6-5	VSSYSAGNTGELF
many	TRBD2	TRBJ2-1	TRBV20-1	SARSGSGYNEQF
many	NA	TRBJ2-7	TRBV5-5	ASSLLPGSYEQY
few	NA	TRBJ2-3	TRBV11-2	ASSLITGVRDTQY
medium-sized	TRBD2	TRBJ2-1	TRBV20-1	SARDSGSLNEQF
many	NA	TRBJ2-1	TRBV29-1	SVLPPDPYNEQF
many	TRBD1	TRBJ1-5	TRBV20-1	SAPGTDSNQPQH